Below, 32 T cell receptor beta chains from the same sample are listed, as sequenced in a study of cytomegalovirus exposure and HLA in healthy donors. Both 60 Vbeta primers and 13 Jbeta primers went into the PCR. The data were produced by immunoSEQ multiplex PCR, yet TCRdb's version contains in-frame clones alone and is incomplete. The table has about 160,000 clones, approximately 84% seen once; the top ten hold about 2%. The sample was PBMCs. The receptors were gathered from a man aged 18 to 30 in good health and CMV-seropositive.

This chain uses TRBV9 with TRBJ1-3; 7 nucleotides align to TRBD1. V shed 3 bases and J 5 bases; nucleotides not matched to a gene: 8. CDR1 and CDR2 from the germline V gene are SGDLS and YYNGEE. This CDR3 has 15 residues. The CDR3: CASSGGTAERNTIYF. Written as DNA, the CDR3 is TGTGCCAGCAGCGGAGGGACAGCAGAGAGAAACACCATATATTTT.

The V gene is TRBV6-6, the J gene TRBJ1-3, with D hard to call. CDR3 length: 14 residues. Trimming took 5 bases from V and 3 from J, leaving 11 bases between them. The germline gives CDR1 MNHNY, CDR2 SVGAGI (reference sequence). CDR3 protein: CASSRQQSGNTIYF. As DNA, the CDR3 is TGTGCCAGCAGTCGCCAACAAAGTGGAAACACCATATATTTT.

The chain combines TRBV6-6 with TRBJ2-5; TRBD1 is a possible D gene (5 bases). The V gene's germline CDR1 is MNHNY and CDR2 SVGAGI (reference sequence). This CDR3 contains 12 residues. The V gene lost 6 bases and the J gene lost 5 bases, with 10 bases spanning the gap. CDR3 sequence (DNA): TGTGCCAGCAGAGACCCAGGGGAGACCCAGTACTTC. As protein: CASRDPGETQYF.

There are a few counts of this clone. The genes are TRBV10-3 and TRBJ1-2; perhaps TRBD1 as D (6 bases). This CDR3 comprises 15 residues. The germline V gene encodes CDR1 ENHRY and CDR2 SYGVKD. V was shortened by 0 bases and J by 9 bases, with 17 bases between the two germline ends. The CDR3 loop reads CAISESQGSAVRYTF. CDR3 DNA: TGTGCCATCAGTGAGTCACAGGGCTCAGCTGTGCGCTACACCTTC.

V gene TRBV7-9 combines with J gene TRBJ2-1; 13 nucleotides align to TRBD2. Germline V gene lookup returns CDR1 SEHNR and CDR2 FQNEAQ (reference sequence). With V trimmed by 4 bases and J by 12 bases, 3 bases remained unmatched. The CDR3 covers 13 residues. The CDR3 region has the DNA TGTGCCAGCAGCTCAACTAGCGGGGGGGGGCAGTTCTTC. This encodes CASSSTSGGGQFF.

J is TRBJ1-2 and V is TRBV7-2, with 7 bases matching TRBD1. The CDR3 has 13 amino acids. After removal of 5 bases from V and 4 bases from J, the junction contained 4 bases not matched to a gene. CDR1 is SGHTA and CDR2 is FQGNSA in the germline V gene. The CDR3 DNA reads as TGTGCCAGCAGCCCCGGGACAGTCTATGGCTACACCTTC. This gives the protein CASSPGTVYGYTF.

The chain carries TRBV12-5 and TRBJ1-1; D remains unclear. The CDR3 extends over 14 amino acids. CDR1 is LGHNT, CDR2 FRNRAP, per germline. The V end was cut by 4 bases, the J end by 6 bases, with 15 bases between. The DNA for the CDR3 is TGTGCTAGTGGTTCCGTTTTGCTTGAGGCTGAAGCTTTCTTT. Its translation: CASGSVLLEAEAFF.

V and J are TRBV15 and TRBJ1-3, with a weak D call TRBD1 (6 bases). There are 15 residues in the CDR3. V lost 5 bases to trimming and J lost 2 bases, with 13 bases between them. Germline V gene data show CDR1 as LNHNV and CDR2 as YYDKDF (reference sequence). Here the CDR3 reads CATSSRTGTGNTIYF. The CDR3, as DNA: TGTGCCACCAGCTCAAGAACAGGGACTGGAAACACCATATATTTT.

The chain employs TRBV18 and TRBJ2-7, with TRBD2 as a possible D gene (5 bases). This CDR3 is 13 amino acids long. Germline CDR1 and CDR2: KGHSH and LQKENI. Trimming left V 4 bases short and J 7 bases short, with 14 bases between. CDR3 nucleotides: TGTGCCAGCTCACTAACAAGCGGCTTGGAGCAGTACTTC. It yields the protein CASSLTSGLEQYF.

Written as DNA, the CDR3 is TGCGCCAGCAGCAGACAGCTGAACACTGAAGCTTTCTTT. Its protein is CASSRQLNTEAFF. V and J are TRBV5-1 and TRBJ1-1; D may be TRBD1 (5 bases). Germline loops: CDR1 SGHRS, CDR2 YFSETQ. The CDR3 length is 13 residues. The V end was cut by 4 bases, the J end by 0 bases, with 7 bases between.

This chain connects TRBV7-6 to TRBJ1-2; TRBD1 agrees at 7 bases. Trimming at V came to 5 bases and at J to 4 bases, leaving 10 bases not matched to a gene. The germline V gene encodes CDR1 SGHVS and CDR2 FNYEAQ. The CDR3 covers 15 residues. The CDR3 DNA follows: TGTGCCAGCAGCCCCGGGACAGATGGGGGCTATGGCTACACCTTC. Translation: CASSPGTDGGYGYTF.

The V gene is TRBV5-1, the J gene TRBJ1-1, with TRBD1 identical over 7 bases. CDR1 is SGHRS, CDR2 YFSETQ, per germline. Germline trimming cut 4 bases from V and 0 bases from J; bases unmatched to any gene: 6. The CDR3 consists of 15 residues. In DNA form, the CDR3 reads TGCGCCAGCAGCAGGGGCCAGGGGGTGAACACTGAAGCTTTCTTT. This translates into CASSRGQGVNTEAFF.

V is TRBV7-8 and J is TRBJ2-5; a possible D gene is TRBD1 (6 bases). The CDR3 is 14 amino acids. V dropped 1 base and J dropped 5 bases, with 11 bases sitting between them. Germline CDR1 and CDR2: SGHVS and FQNEAQ. CDR3 in DNA: TGTGCCAGCAGCTTAGTGGGGGCTGGGGAGACCCAGTACTTC. This codes for CASSLVGAGETQYF.

The V and J genes are TRBV13 and TRBJ2-2; tentatively, D is TRBD1 (6 bases). Trimming shortened V by 5 bases and J by 7 bases, and 11 bases separated the two germline ends. This CDR3 is 13 amino acids long. Germline assignment: CDR1 PRHDT and CDR2 FYEKMQ (reference sequence). CDR3 sequence: CASSQGWSGELFF. In DNA form, the CDR3 reads TGTGCCAGCAGCCAGGGGTGGAGCGGGGAGCTGTTTTTT.

V usage is TRBV6-5 and J usage is TRBJ2-7, with D perhaps matching TRBD1 (5 bases). CDR3 length: 12 amino acids. CDR1 is MNHEY, CDR2 SVGAGI, per germline. Trimming removed 4 bases at V and 5 bases at J, with 9 bases between. CDR3 in amino acids: CASSLRGNEQYF. DNA for the CDR3: TGTGCCAGCAGTTTAAGGGGTAACGAGCAGTACTTC.

The genes are TRBV4-3 and TRBJ2-2; tentative D call: TRBD1 (6 bases). CDR3 size: 15 residues. V was pared by 4 bases and J by 1 base, with 10 bases between. CDR1 and CDR2 (germline): LGHNA, YSLEER. CDR3 amino acids: CASSPGDMNTGELFF. Written as DNA, the CDR3 is TGCGCCAGCAGCCCAGGGGATATGAACACCGGGGAGCTGTTTTTT.

In its sample, this clone was seen a few times. This sequence joins TRBV18 and TRBJ2-1, with TRBD1 identical over 8 bases. The CDR3 runs 14 residues. Germline loops: CDR1 KGHSH, CDR2 LQKENI. J gave up 4 bases and V 3 bases, and 2 bases lay outside the gene matches. DNA for the CDR3: TGTGCCAGCTCACCGACAGGGGATTACAATGAGCAGTTCTTC. Encoded protein: CASSPTGDYNEQFF.

This chain links TRBV5-1 with TRBJ1-1; D is undetermined. Germline V CDR1 and CDR2: SGHRS, YFSETQ. This CDR3 has 14 amino acids. V lost 4 bases and J lost 0, with 10 bases in between. The CDR3 region has the DNA TGCGCCAGCAGCGCGAGAGCCATGAACACTGAAGCTTTCTTT. It specifies CASSARAMNTEAFF. The full variable domain, rest sourced from reference TRBV5-1 and TRBJ1-1, is KAGVTQTPRYLIKTRGQQVTLSCSPISGHRSVSWYQQTPGQGLQFLFEYFSETQRNKGNFPGRFSGRQFSNSRSEMNVSTLELGDSALYLCASSARAMNTEAFFGQGTRLTVV.

The chain recombines TRBV7-2 with TRBJ1-1; D gene ambiguous. Deletions cut 1 base from V and 4 bases from J, with 13 bases between. The CDR3 length is 15 residues. From germline, CDR1 is SGHTA and CDR2 FQGNSA. The CDR3 here is CASSLDNKRATEAFF. CDR3 DNA sequence: TGTGCCAGCAGCTTAGATAATAAAAGAGCCACTGAAGCTTTCTTT. Full variable domain (missing parts from reference TRBV7-2 and TRBJ1-1): GAGVSQSPSNKVTEKGKDVELRCDPISGHTALYWYRQSLGQGLEFLIYFQGNSAPDKSGLPSDRFSAERTGGSVSTLTIQRTQQEDSAVYLCASSLDNKRATEAFFGQGTRLTVV.

The chain uses TRBV27 and TRBJ2-3; D is unresolved. The ends were cut back, 6 bases at V and 0 bases at J, with 13 bases in the middle. Germline CDR1 MNHEY, CDR2 SMNVEV (reference sequence). This CDR3 is 15 amino acids long. The CDR3 protein is CASRPWQVSTDTQYF. The DNA of the CDR3 is TGTGCCAGCAGGCCCTGGCAGGTCAGCACAGATACGCAGTATTTT.

This clone was found once. The V call is TRBV12-5, the J call TRBJ1-3; 7 bases align to TRBD1. V lost 6 bases to trimming and J lost 5 bases; unmatched junction nucleotides: 1. Germline V gene lookup returns CDR1 LGHNT and CDR2 FRNRAP. The CDR3 is 12 amino acids. CDR3 DNA sequence: TGTGCTAGTGGAGGGGGCCGAAACACCATATATTTT. Encoded protein: CASGGGRNTIYF.

The chain uses TRBV5-6 and TRBJ2-1; 9 bases fit TRBD2. Germline V lookup: CDR1 SGHDT, CDR2 YYEEEE. V lost 1 base and J lost 4; bases outside the gene matches: 0. The CDR3 length is 14 residues. The CDR3: CASSLTSGYNEQFF. CDR3 nucleotides: TGTGCCAGCAGCTTGACTAGCGGGTACAATGAGCAGTTCTTC.

This chain joins TRBV18 and TRBJ2-6; D is unresolved. V dropped 3 bases and J dropped 0 bases, with 9 bases sitting between them. The V gene's germline CDR1 is KGHSH and CDR2 LQKENI. The CDR3 extends over 16 amino acids. The CDR3 DNA follows: TGTGCCAGCTCACCCCAGGCATACTCTGGGGCCAACGTCCTGACTTTC. Residues: CASSPQAYSGANVLTF.

The genes are TRBV9 and TRBJ2-3; 7 nucleotides line up with TRBD1. V was clipped by 2 bases and J by 3 bases; unmatched bases: 6. There are 15 residues in the CDR3. CDR1 SGDLS and CDR2 YYNGEE come from the germline V gene. In DNA, the CDR3 is TGTGCCAGCAGCGTCTGGGACAGACAGACAGATACGCAGTATTTT. Its protein is CASSVWDRQTDTQYF. Combining the CDR3 with reference TRBV9 and TRBJ2-3 gives the whole variable domain DSGVTQTPKHLITATGQRVTLRCSPRSGDLSVYWYQQSLDQGLQFLIQYYNGEERAKGNILERFSAQQFPDLHSELNLSSLELGDSALYFCASSVWDRQTDTQYFGPGTRLTVL.

V is TRBV4-1 and J is TRBJ1-6; D remains unclear. This CDR3 comprises 15 residues. From germline, CDR1 is MGHRA and CDR2 YSYEKL. The germline V and J ends were trimmed by 1 base and 6 bases, with 10 bases remaining between them. CDR3 residues: CASSQGGRSNSPLHF. In DNA, the CDR3 is TGCGCCAGCAGCCAAGGAGGGAGGAGTAATTCACCCCTCCACTTT.

The CDR3 coding sequence is TGTGCCAGCAGACCACAGGGAGGGCGCGCTGAAGCTTTCTTT. Protein sequence: CASRPQGGRAEAFF. The chain employs TRBV7-2 and TRBJ1-1; perhaps TRBD1 as D (6 bases). The germline V and J ends were trimmed by 6 bases and 6 bases, with 17 bases remaining between them. The CDR3 length is 14 residues. Germline-derived CDR1 and CDR2 are SGHTA and FQGNSA.

The chain is built from TRBV25-1 and TRBJ2-5, with D tentatively TRBD2 (5 bases). This CDR3 has 13 residues. Trimming pared 7 bases from V and 3 bases from J, leaving 12 bases between. Germline-derived CDR1 and CDR2 are MGHDK and SYGVNS. The CDR3 sequence: CASNRAGEETQYF. DNA of the CDR3: TGTGCCAGCAATCGGGCCGGGGAAGAGACCCAGTACTTC.

This clone has a handful of counts. This chain connects TRBV4-2 to TRBJ1-2; 8 bases fit TRBD1. Trimming cost V 0 bases and J 8 bases; bases outside gene matches: 5. CDR3 size: 14 residues. CDR1 and CDR2 from the germline V gene are LGHNA and YNFKEQ. Written as DNA, the CDR3 is TGTGCCAGCAGCCAAGAGACAGGGGCGTGGGGCTACACCTTC. It codes for CASSQETGAWGYTF.

The chain combines TRBV4-3 with TRBJ2-5; weak D call: TRBD2 (5 bases). The CDR3 sequence is 19 residues long. Trimming removed 1 base from V and 2 bases from J, with 23 bases in between. Germline V gene data show CDR1 as LGHNA and CDR2 as YSLEER. CDR3 region: CASSQGIFERPSIQETQYF. CDR3 DNA sequence: TGCGCCAGCAGCCAAGGTATATTCGAGCGGCCAAGTATACAAGAGACCCAGTACTTC.

This clone was seen only a few times. The sample carries other DNA sequences with the same CDR3. This sequence joins TRBV5-4 and TRBJ1-2, with TRBD1 as a possible D gene (5 bases). The CDR3 sequence is 15 residues long. Between the trimmed V and J ends, which lost 0 bases and 4 bases, there was a span of 13 bases. In germline, CDR1 is SGHNT, CDR2 YYREEE (reference sequence). CDR3: CASSLVGGRAYGYTF. The CDR3 DNA is TGTGCCAGCAGCTTGGTCGGTGGCAGGGCCTATGGCTACACCTTC.

The genes are TRBV30 and TRBJ2-6; 7 positions match TRBD1. The J segment lost 2 bases and the V segment lost 3 bases, leaving 4 bases of the junction unmatched. CDR1 and CDR2 from the germline V gene are GTSNPN and SVGIG (reference sequence). The CDR3 contains 15 residues. The DNA of the CDR3 is TGTGCCTGGAGGAACCAGGGGGCTGGGGCCAACGTCCTGACTTTC. This gives the protein CAWRNQGAGANVLTF.

This sequence joins TRBV19 and TRBJ2-1, with 9 bases matching TRBD2. The length of the CDR3 is 19 residues. The V gene end was trimmed by 2 bases and the J gene end by 2 bases; junction bases not matched to a gene: 13. CDR1 and CDR2 from the germline V gene are LNHDA and SQIVND (reference sequence). CDR3 nucleotide sequence: TGTGCCAGTAGTATACCCCAGAATCTTGCGGGGGGGCCCTACAATGAGCAGTTCTTC. Its translation: CASSIPQNLAGGPYNEQFF.